This passage covers 28 T cell receptor beta chains from one sample sequenced in a study of technical replicates of blood from a handful of donors. TCRdb's table, derived via immunoSEQ multiplex PCR, lists solely in-frame clones and lacks some. The data hold about 16,000 clones, with roughly 89% observed a single time. Material for sequencing was PBMCs. The receptors originated from a human donor in good health.

The V gene is TRBV29-1, the J gene TRBJ1-5; a possible D gene is TRBD1 (5 bases). The V end lost 5 bases, the J end lost 2 bases, and 16 bases lay between the germline ends. Germline V gene lookup returns CDR1 SQVTM and CDR2 ANQGSEA. There are 15 residues in the CDR3. DNA for the CDR3: TGCAGCGTTTCAGAGGGACTGCTAGGCAATCAGCCCCAGCATTTT. Protein product: CSVSEGLLGNQPQHF. Together with reference TRBV29-1 and TRBJ1-5, the CDR3 gives the full variable domain: SAVISQKPSRDICQRGTSLTIQCQVDSQVTMMFWYRQQPGQSLTLIATANQGSEATYESGFVIDKFPISRPNLTFSTLTVSNMSPEDSSIYLCSVSEGLLGNQPQHFGDGTRLSIL.

V gene TRBV6-1 combines with J gene TRBJ2-7, with 9 positions matching TRBD2. The CDR3 is made up of 15 amino acids. CDR1 is MNHNS and CDR2 is SASEGT in the germline V gene. With V trimmed by 0 bases and J by 2 bases, 2 bases remained unmatched. The CDR3 here is CASSEALAGPYEQYF. As DNA, the CDR3 is TGTGCCAGCAGTGAAGCACTAGCGGGCCCCTACGAGCAGTACTTC.

This clone was recorded only once. The CDR3 nucleotides read TGTGCCAGCAGCTTCCGGACAGCCTCGTGGTCTGAGCAGTTCTTC. It codes for CASSFRTASWSEQFF. The chain employs TRBV5-4 and TRBJ2-1; D possibly corresponds to TRBD1 (6 bases). Germline CDR1 reads SGHNT; CDR2 reads YYREEE (reference sequence). The CDR3 runs 15 residues. V was clipped by 2 bases and J by 9 bases, with 18 bases between them.

This rearrangement joins TRBV27 to TRBJ2-7; 8 bases map to TRBD2. Germline V gene data show CDR1 as MNHEY and CDR2 as SMNVEV (reference sequence). This CDR3 has 17 residues. Trimming removed 4 bases from V and 4 bases from J; junction bases left unmatched: 15. CDR3 sequence reads: CASSSNSGLVGGYEQYF. DNA for the CDR3: TGTGCCAGCAGTTCTAACTCGGGACTAGTGGGGGGATACGAGCAGTACTTC.

The CDR3 sequence: CASSFFGSRTEAFF. The CDR3 region has the DNA TGTGCCAGCAGTTTCTTTGGGTCTAGGACTGAAGCTTTCTTT. The rearrangement uses TRBV28 and TRBJ1-1; no firm D call. The CDR3 runs to 14 residues. Germline V gene sequence: CDR1 MDHEN, CDR2 SYDVKM. V was shortened by 3 bases and J by 5 bases, with 13 bases between the two germline ends. The whole variable domain, remainder taken from reference TRBV28 and TRBJ1-1, is DVKVTQSSRYLVKRTGEKVFLECVQDMDHENMFWYRQDPGLGLRLIYFSYDVKMKEKGDIPEGYSVSREKKERFSLILESASTNQTSMYLCASSFFGSRTEAFFGQGTRLTVV.

V gene TRBV14 combines with J gene TRBJ2-2; perhaps TRBD1 as D (6 bases). The ends were cut back, 5 bases at V and 6 bases at J, with 13 bases in the middle. This CDR3 region has 14 residues. CDR1 is SGHDN, CDR2 FVKESK, per germline. CDR3 in DNA: TGTGCCAGCAGCGTACAGGGTTTGGCCGGGGAGCTGTTTTTT. Translated, it gives CASSVQGLAGELFF.

The V and J genes are TRBV18 and TRBJ2-5, with 11 bases lining up with TRBD2. J lost 2 bases, V lost 5 bases, and 4 bases had no gene match. The V gene's germline CDR1 is KGHSH and CDR2 LQKENI. The CDR3 sequence is 15 residues long. CDR3 in DNA: TGTGCCAGCTCAGTTAGCGGGAGGGTTCAAGAGACCCAGTACTTC. As protein: CASSVSGRVQETQYF.

This clone has just a few counts. The chain links TRBV2 to TRBJ2-1; 7 bases are a match to TRBD1. CDR3 length: 12 amino acids. After removal of 5 bases from V and 12 bases from J, the junction contained 7 bases not matched to a gene. The germline V gene encodes CDR1 SNHLY and CDR2 FYNNEI. DNA for the CDR3: TGTGCCAGCAGTCGAAGGACAGGTGGGCAGTTCTTC. Translated: CASSRRTGGQFF.

The chain employs TRBV10-3 and TRBJ1-3, with 9 bases matching TRBD1. V shed 7 bases, J shed 7 bases, and the junction held 8 bases outside the gene matches. Looked up from germline, CDR1 is ENHRY and CDR2 is SYGVKD. The CDR3 runs to 14 residues. DNA of the CDR3: TGTGCCATCACCAAGGACAGGGGCCAGAACACCATATATTTT. Amino acids: CAITKDRGQNTIYF.

This chain links TRBV19 with TRBJ1-1; no clear D. Germline lookup yields CDR1 LNHDA and CDR2 SQIVND (reference sequence). The V end lost 3 bases, the J end lost 5 bases, and 7 bases lay between the germline ends. There are 12 residues in the CDR3. DNA of the CDR3: TGTGCCAGTAGTATGTGGAGAACTGAAGCTTTCTTT. It encodes CASSMWRTEAFF.

The chain recombines TRBV5-8 with TRBJ2-5, with 7 positions matching TRBD2. The V gene end was trimmed by 4 bases and the J gene end by 4 bases; junction bases not matched to a gene: 7. Germline values: CDR1 SGHTS, CDR2 YDEGEE. The CDR3 totals 14 residues. In DNA, the CDR3 is TGTGCCAGCAGCCAGACTAGCTCCCGAGAGACCCAGTACTTC. It is translated as CASSQTSSRETQYF.

The J gene is TRBJ2-7, the V gene TRBV7-2; D uncertain. The V end was cut by 2 bases, the J end by 1 base, with 6 bases between. The germline gives CDR1 SGHTA, CDR2 FQGNSA. The CDR3 runs to 13 residues. The CDR3 is CASSLYTSYEQYF. The DNA for the CDR3 is TGTGCCAGCAGCTTATATACTTCCTACGAGCAGTACTTC.

This clone was seen a few times. The chain carries TRBV27 and TRBJ1-2; the match to TRBD1 covers 10 bases. CDR1 is MNHEY and CDR2 is SMNVEV in the germline V gene (reference sequence). The V segment lost 9 bases and the J segment 6 bases; nucleotides outside the gene matches: 19. This CDR3 spans 17 amino acids. The CDR3 DNA reads TGTGCCAGACGTCTTAGGGACAGGGGCCGTCGTAGAGATGGCTACACCTTC. Protein product: CARRLRDRGRRRDGYTF.

This chain links TRBV19 with TRBJ2-5, with 10 nucleotides matching TRBD1. CDR1 is LNHDA, CDR2 SQIVND, per germline (reference sequence). The CDR3 has 15 amino acids. Trimming at V came to 4 bases and at J to 3 bases, leaving 5 bases not matched to a gene. This CDR3 reads CASSRQGAREETQYF. The CDR3 DNA sequence: TGTGCCAGTAGTAGACAGGGGGCGCGGGAAGAGACCCAGTACTTC.

V gene TRBV7-9 combines with J gene TRBJ2-3; 9 nucleotides align to TRBD1. V trimming: 5 bases; J trimming: 2 bases; junction bases outside the gene matches: 5. The CDR3 spans 15 residues. The germline V gene encodes CDR1 SEHNR and CDR2 FQNEAQ (reference sequence). The CDR3 DNA reads TGTGCCAGCAGCGACCGGGACAGGGCCACAGATACGCAGTATTTT. It specifies CASSDRDRATDTQYF.

This chain uses TRBV18 with TRBJ2-1; D might be TRBD1 (6 bases). Between the trimmed V and J ends, which lost 2 bases and 4 bases, there was a span of 9 bases. The CDR3 spans 14 residues. The germline V gene has CDR1 KGHSH and CDR2 LQKENI. CDR3 sequence: CASSPGQYYNEQFF. CDR3 in DNA: TGTGCCAGCTCACCAGGACAGTATTACAATGAGCAGTTCTTC.

The rearrangement uses TRBV25-1 and TRBJ1-1; a weak D match, TRBD1 (5 bases). V lost 3 bases, J lost 4 bases, and 6 bases lay in between. The CDR3 covers 12 residues. Germline values: CDR1 MGHDK, CDR2 SYGVNS. The CDR3 coding sequence is TGTGCCAGCAGTGAGGGACTCACTGAAGCTTTCTTT. The encoded protein is CASSEGLTEAFF.

The J gene is TRBJ2-1, the V gene TRBV12-5; 7 bases align to TRBD2. The V and J ends lost 1 base and 5 bases, in that order; junction bases with no gene match: 14. CDR1 and CDR2 (germline): LGHNT, FRNRAP. This CDR3 comprises 18 residues. The CDR3 reads CASGLGQVTSESNNEQFF. CDR3 nucleotide sequence: TGTGCTAGTGGTTTGGGTCAAGTTACTAGCGAGTCGAACAATGAGCAGTTCTTC.

The genes are TRBV6-6 and TRBJ2-1; 12 bases agree with TRBD2. Germline V CDR1 and CDR2: MNHNY, SVGAGI (reference sequence). V was pared by 5 bases and J by 2 bases, with 4 bases of the junction left unmatched. The CDR3 runs 16 residues. The CDR3 DNA follows: TGTGCCAGCAGTCACGGACTAGCGGGAACCTACAATGAGCAGTTCTTC. Translation gives CASSHGLAGTYNEQFF.

This clone was picked up one time. The genes are TRBV7-9 and TRBJ2-2, with TRBD1 matching 7 bases. The V segment lost 5 bases and the J segment 4 bases; nucleotides outside the gene matches: 4. Germline V gives CDR1 SEHNR, CDR2 FQNEAQ (reference sequence). The CDR3 is 14 residues long. CDR3 in DNA: TGTGCCAGCAGCAGAGCAGGGGGCACCGGGGAGCTGTTTTTT. Encoded protein: CASSRAGGTGELFF.

The rearrangement joins TRBV10-3 to TRBJ2-1; D possibly corresponds to TRBD2 (7 bases). The CDR3 contains 17 residues. Per germline, CDR1 ENHRY and CDR2 SYGVKD. V was pared by 11 bases and J by 4 bases, with 27 bases between. The CDR3 nucleotides read TGTGCCGCCAAGGGGGTCGGGGCTAGCGGAAATTACAATGAGCAGTTCTTC. Translating it yields CAAKGVGASGNYNEQFF.

The CDR3 DNA reads as TGTGCCAGCCGCGGGATCGGGTACGAGCAGTACTTC. Protein sequence: CASRGIGYEQYF. The chain employs TRBV27 and TRBJ2-7, with D possibly matching TRBD2 (6 bases). V dropped 8 bases and J dropped 4 bases, with 12 bases sitting between them. The V gene's germline CDR1 is MNHEY and CDR2 SMNVEV (reference sequence). This CDR3 spans 12 amino acids.

The chain combines TRBV5-1 with TRBJ1-2; D not resolved. Deletions cut 1 base from V and 6 bases from J, with 16 bases between. There are 15 residues in the CDR3. CDR1 is SGHRS, CDR2 YFSETQ, per germline. The CDR3 DNA is TGCGCCAGCAGCTTGTATGCCAGTAAGGCGGATGGCTACACCTTC. Protein sequence: CASSLYASKADGYTF.

This clone was observed once. V gene TRBV18 combines with J gene TRBJ2-3; the match to TRBD2 covers 15 bases. CDR3 length: 17 residues. Germline CDR1 reads KGHSH; CDR2 reads LQKENI. J lost 5 bases, V lost 6 bases, and 9 bases had no gene match. Here the CDR3 DNA reads TGTGCCAGCTCTCCTAATGGACTAGCGGGAGGGGAAGATACGCAGTATTTT. Translating gives CASSPNGLAGGEDTQYF.

This sequence joins TRBV6-6 and TRBJ2-2, with 10 positions matching TRBD2. The CDR3 contains 15 residues. Germline V gives CDR1 MNHNY, CDR2 SVGAGI (reference sequence). V was clipped by 2 bases and J by 5 bases; unmatched bases: 2. The DNA for the CDR3 is TGTGCCAGCAGTTACATAGCGGGAGGAACCGGGGAGCTGTTTTTT. It translates to CASSYIAGGTGELFF.

The chain uses TRBV27 and TRBJ1-1; possible D gene TRBD1, 6 bases. Deletions cut 5 bases from V and 0 bases from J, with 16 bases between. CDR1 MNHEY and CDR2 SMNVEV come from the germline V gene (reference sequence). The CDR3 extends over 16 amino acids. The CDR3 reads CASSPFGGRMNTEAFF. The CDR3 region has the DNA TGTGCCAGCAGTCCCTTCGGGGGGCGGATGAACACTGAAGCTTTCTTT.

This clone has a single count. The gene calls are TRBV12-5 and TRBJ2-5; D perhaps matches TRBD1 (5 bases). In germline, CDR1 is LGHNT, CDR2 FRNRAP. The CDR3 runs to 14 residues. Deletions cut 3 bases from V and 4 bases from J, with 12 bases between. The CDR3 DNA reads as TGTGCTAGTGGTTTCACAGGAACGGGAGAGACCCAGTACTTC. It yields the protein CASGFTGTGETQYF.

The chain joins TRBV2 to TRBJ2-5; D may be TRBD2 (6 bases). Germline CDR1 SNHLY, CDR2 FYNNEI. The V end was cut by 7 bases, the J end by 5 bases, with 17 bases between. The CDR3 extends over 14 amino acids. The CDR3 reads CASTVTRRGETQYF. The DNA of the CDR3 is TGTGCCAGCACTGTGACTAGGCGAGGGGAGACCCAGTACTTC. The entire variable domain, with the rest obtained from reference TRBV2 and TRBJ2-5, is as follows: EPEVTQTPSHQVTQMGQEVILRCVPISNHLYFYWYRQILGQKVEFLVSFYNNEISEKSEIFDDQFSVERPDGSNFTLKIRSTKLEDSAMYFCASTVTRRGETQYFGPGTRLLVL.